The rows below give T cell receptor beta chains drawn from one sample of a study of blood T cell repertoires in COVID-19. Clones were read by immunoSEQ multiplex PCR, and TCRdb kept only the in-frame ones, dropping some. The sample consists of a few hundred thousand clones, roughly 87% of them appearing once. The sample consisted of PBMCs or T cells enriched from blood (not recorded which). Receptor source: a woman aged 25 to 39 who had recovered from COVID-19. Each CDR3 is given without its conserved first and last residue. D genes are given only for firm matches.

d_gene: -
v_gene: TRBV6-4
j_gene: TRBJ2-2
CDR3aa: ASSVLFNTGELF

d_gene: TRBD1
v_gene: TRBV6-5
j_gene: TRBJ1-2
CDR3aa: ASRSRGQGNYGYT

d_gene: TRBD1
v_gene: TRBV11-1
j_gene: TRBJ2-7
CDR3aa: ASSPGTGTYEQY

d_gene: TRBD1
v_gene: TRBV9
j_gene: TRBJ1-4
CDR3aa: ASSDGTGDEKLF

d_gene: TRBD2
v_gene: TRBV10-3
j_gene: TRBJ2-1
CDR3aa: AISEDPAGAYEQF

d_gene: -
v_gene: TRBV2
j_gene: TRBJ1-5
CDR3aa: ASSEKGEDQPQH

d_gene: -
v_gene: TRBV18
j_gene: TRBJ2-5
CDR3aa: ASSNRAGGIRETQY

d_gene: -
v_gene: TRBV15
j_gene: TRBJ2-7
CDR3aa: ATSRARDFRSYEQY

d_gene: -
v_gene: TRBV2
j_gene: TRBJ2-3
CDR3aa: ASSVRLGSNSDTQY

d_gene: TRBD2
v_gene: TRBV11-2
j_gene: TRBJ2-7
CDR3aa: ASSLEWGGRQY

d_gene: -
v_gene: TRBV7-9
j_gene: TRBJ1-4
CDR3aa: ASSYRGGQTNEKLF

d_gene: TRBD2
v_gene: TRBV19
j_gene: TRBJ2-1
CDR3aa: ASSIAGGPANEQF

d_gene: TRBD2
v_gene: TRBV27
j_gene: TRBJ2-2
CDR3aa: ASSSLWGSGRTGELF

d_gene: -
v_gene: TRBV1
j_gene: TRBJ1-1
CDR3aa: TSSQTGGMNTEAF

d_gene: -
v_gene: TRBV25-1
j_gene: TRBJ1-2
CDR3aa: AITYVRGNDGYT

d_gene: TRBD1
v_gene: TRBV14
j_gene: TRBJ1-1
CDR3aa: ASSPLGTGGYFTEAF